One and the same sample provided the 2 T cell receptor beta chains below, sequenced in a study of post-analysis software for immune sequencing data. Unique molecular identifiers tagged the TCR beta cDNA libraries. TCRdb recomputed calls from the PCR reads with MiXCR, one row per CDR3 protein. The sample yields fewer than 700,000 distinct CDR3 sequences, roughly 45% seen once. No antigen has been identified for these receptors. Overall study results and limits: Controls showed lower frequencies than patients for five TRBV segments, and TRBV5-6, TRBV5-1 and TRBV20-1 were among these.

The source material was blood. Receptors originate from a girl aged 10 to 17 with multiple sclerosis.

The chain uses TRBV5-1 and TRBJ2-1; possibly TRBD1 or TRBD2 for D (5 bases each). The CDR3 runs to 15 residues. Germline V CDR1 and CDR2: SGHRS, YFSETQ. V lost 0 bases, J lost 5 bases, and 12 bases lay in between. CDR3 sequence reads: CASSLEAGRNNEQFF. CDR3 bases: TGCGCCAGCAGCTTGGAGGCAGGGAGAAACAATGAGCAGTTCTTC.

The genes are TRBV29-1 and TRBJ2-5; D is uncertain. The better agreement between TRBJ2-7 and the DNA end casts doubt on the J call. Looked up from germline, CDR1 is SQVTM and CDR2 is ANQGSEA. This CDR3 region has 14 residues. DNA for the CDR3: TGCAGCGTTGCCCTCTTCGATAGGAAATACGAGCAGTACTTC. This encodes CSVALFDRKYEQYF.